The present T cell receptor beta chain was sequenced within a study of regulatory T cells in long-lasting Graves disease. This clonotype turned up a few times. Its specificity is not known. Whole-study findings and limits: Persistent disease was characterized by preferential usage of TRBV28, TRBJ1-2 and TRBJ2-5.

This sample's time point: persistent/refractory GD, antithyroid drugs over 5 years with positive TRAb. The TCR library used RNA extracted from PBMCs. Patients came through an endocrinology department, and that department was in Xi'an, China. Libraries of TCR beta came from iRepertoire HTBI primers plus Arm-PCR of CDR3 regions. TCRdb fed the multiplex PCR reads into MiXCR, producing one record per CDR3 protein. The data show approximately 360,000 distinct CDR3 sequences, 23% seen once. V dropped 4 bases and J dropped 7; count of bases not matched to a gene: 12. The germline V gene has CDR1 MDHEN and CDR2 SYDVKM. The CDR3 runs 15 residues.

The receptor's source is a woman aged 40 to 49 with Graves disease. Sequenced here: peripheral blood mononuclear cells (PBMCs), sampled when the disease was refractory, from a patient treated with antithyroid drugs. The V gene is TRBV28, the J gene TRBJ1-1; 7 bases line up with TRBD1. The CDR3 sequence is CASSYGQDFYNEAFF. DNA for the CDR3: TGTGCCAGCAGTTATGGACAGGATTTTTATAATGAAGCTTTCTTT.